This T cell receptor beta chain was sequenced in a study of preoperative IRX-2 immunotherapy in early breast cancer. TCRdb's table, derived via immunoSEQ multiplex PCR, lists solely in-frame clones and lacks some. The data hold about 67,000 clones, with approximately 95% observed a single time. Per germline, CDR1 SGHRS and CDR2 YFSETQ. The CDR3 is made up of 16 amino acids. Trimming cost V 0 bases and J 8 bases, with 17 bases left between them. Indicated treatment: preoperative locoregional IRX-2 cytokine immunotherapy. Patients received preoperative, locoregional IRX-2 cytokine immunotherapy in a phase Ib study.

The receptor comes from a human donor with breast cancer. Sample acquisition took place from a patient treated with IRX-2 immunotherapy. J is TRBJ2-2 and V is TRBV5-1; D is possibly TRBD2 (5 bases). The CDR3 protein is CASSLDFIRTSGELFF. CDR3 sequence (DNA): TGCGCCAGCAGCTTGGATTTCATTCGGACTTCGGGGGAGCTGTTTTTT.